This record concerns one TCR beta chain sequence. What it binds is not known. What was amplified from RNA transcripts were TCR beta CDR3 regions. First-round RT-PCR of the TCR CDR3 relied on the HTBI primer set. TCRdb passed the multiplex PCR reads through MiXCR, listing each CDR3 protein once. The table has roughly 800,000 distinct CDR3 sequences, about two fifths seen once. Each diagnosis drew on symptoms, thyroxine, TRAb, thyroid ultrasound and orbital computed tomography findings. This sample was included in a study of T cells in Graves' hyperthyroidism and ophthalmopathy. V dropped 5 bases and J dropped 8 bases, with 12 bases sitting between them. This CDR3 has 12 residues. General observations from the study: A model of 13 V-J pairs discriminated ophthalmopathy from stable hyperthyroidism.

The chain couples TRBV12-3 or TRBV12-4 to TRBJ1-2; D is ambiguous. The sample taken for sequencing was blood. This receptor was obtained from a man younger than 30 with Graves' hyperthyroidism. CDR3 in amino acids: CASSTLEGGYTF. CDR3 nucleotide sequence: TGTGCCAGCAGTACCCTTGAAGGCGGCTACACCTTC.